The clone carrying this TCR beta chain was seen ten or more times. Its antigen is not identified. Trimming shortened V by 5 bases and J by 3 bases, and 14 bases separated the two germline ends. Looked up from germline, CDR1 is SGHTA and CDR2 is FQGNSA. The CDR3 covers 14 residues. This entry comes from a study of spatial heterogeneity in lung cancer. Broader study findings: Blood contained ubiquitous expanded tumor TCRs more at resection than at follow-up.

TCRdb passed the 5' RACE reads through MiXCR, listing each CDR3 protein once. The data show about 48,000 distinct CDR3 sequences, with about 5.8% seen just once and 11% held by the top ten. Documented time point: sample taken at primary tumor resection. Whole RNA came from tumor, nontumor lung or frozen PBMC and was sequenced without being sorted. The chain employs TRBV7-2 and TRBJ2-7; D is tentatively TRBD1 or TRBD2 (5 bases each). The specimen comprised PBMCs, sampled at surgery. The receptor was derived from a male donor with early-stage non-small cell lung cancer. Written as DNA, the CDR3 is TGTGCCAGCAGCCCCAGTGGGGGAAACTACGAGCAGTACTTC. This codes for CASSPSGGNYEQYF.